Listed below are T cell receptor beta chains from one sample, sequenced in a study of neoadjuvant anti-PD-1 for oral cavity cancer. This table comes from immunoSEQ multiplex PCR, and its TCRdb copy is limited to in-frame clones, with some not included. This table has about 13,000 clones, over 55% appearing once. The source material was PBMCs, sampled after nivolumab (anti-PD-1) treatment. These TCRs come from a person aged 40 to 85 with oral cavity squamous cell carcinoma. CDR3s include the opening cysteine and the closing phenylalanine or tryptophan. A D gene is named only where the DNA matches it firmly. Size values are once, few and many counts, or a class for expanded clones, and some rows have none.

d_call: -
v_call: TRBV28
clone_size: -
j_call: TRBJ2-3
cdr3_aa: CASRASGIRGDTQYF
cdr3_nt: TGTGCCAGCAGAGCTTCAGGAATCCGAGGAGATACGCAGTATTTT

d_call: TRBD1
v_call: TRBV19
clone_size: few
j_call: TRBJ1-2
cdr3_aa: CASSTRDRGTDGYTF
cdr3_nt: TGTGCCAGTAGTACTCGGGACAGGGGGACAGATGGCTACACCTTC

d_call: -
v_call: TRBV11-3
clone_size: few
j_call: TRBJ2-1
cdr3_aa: CASSLVPLAEQFF
cdr3_nt: TGTGCCAGCAGCTTAGTCCCGCTGGCGGAGCAGTTCTTC

d_call: -
v_call: TRBV13
clone_size: -
j_call: TRBJ2-7
cdr3_aa: CASSFTGSPYEQYF
cdr3_nt: TGTGCCAGCAGCTTCACCGGTTCCCCCTACGAGCAGTACTTC

d_call: TRBD1
v_call: TRBV4-1
clone_size: medium-sized
j_call: TRBJ1-2
cdr3_aa: CASSQIQGTNYGYTF
cdr3_nt: TGCGCCAGCAGCCAGATACAGGGGACGAACTATGGCTACACCTTC

d_call: -
v_call: TRBV30
clone_size: -
j_call: TRBJ2-3
cdr3_aa: CAWSVIRGTDTQYF
cdr3_nt: TGTGCCTGGAGTGTGATACGCGGCACAGATACGCAGTATTTT

d_call: TRBD1
v_call: TRBV6-5
clone_size: few
j_call: TRBJ1-2
cdr3_aa: CASTKGGQFDGYTF
cdr3_nt: TGTGCCAGCACTAAAGGGGGACAGTTTGATGGCTACACCTTC

d_call: TRBD2
v_call: TRBV6-5
clone_size: once
j_call: TRBJ2-3
cdr3_aa: CASRPGGAYTQYF
cdr3_nt: TGTGCCAGCAGGCCGGGGGGGGCATATACGCAGTATTTT

d_call: TRBD1
v_call: TRBV5-1
clone_size: -
j_call: TRBJ2-5
cdr3_aa: CASSAQGALGETQYF
cdr3_nt: TGCGCCAGCAGCGCTCAGGGGGCGCTGGGGGAGACCCAGTACTTC

d_call: -
v_call: TRBV5-1
clone_size: -
j_call: TRBJ2-2
cdr3_aa: CASGSGQGNTGELFF
cdr3_nt: TGCGCCAGCGGTTCTGGGCAGGGCAATACCGGGGAGCTGTTTTTT

d_call: -
v_call: TRBV6-5
clone_size: -
j_call: TRBJ2-5
cdr3_aa: CASAWGYQETQYF
cdr3_nt: TGTGCCAGCGCCTGGGGGTACCAAGAGACCCAGTACTTC

d_call: TRBD1
v_call: TRBV9
clone_size: -
j_call: TRBJ1-2
cdr3_aa: CASSLDRGMDGYTF
cdr3_nt: TGTGCCAGCAGCCTTGACAGGGGGATGGATGGCTACACCTTC

d_call: TRBD2
v_call: TRBV25-1
clone_size: once
j_call: TRBJ2-5
cdr3_aa: CASSESTSVQTQYF
cdr3_nt: TGTGCCAGCAGTGAATCGACTAGCGTGCAGACCCAGTACTTC

d_call: -
v_call: TRBV19
clone_size: few
j_call: TRBJ2-7
cdr3_aa: CASSPGAKGVPYEQYF
cdr3_nt: TGTGCCAGTAGTCCCGGCGCAAAGGGGGTGCCCTACGAGCAGTACTTC

d_call: -
v_call: TRBV5-6
clone_size: -
j_call: TRBJ1-5
cdr3_aa: CASSGRGNQPQHF
cdr3_nt: TGTGCCAGCAGCGGGCGGGGGAATCAGCCCCAGCATTTT

d_call: TRBD1
v_call: TRBV27
clone_size: -
j_call: TRBJ2-7
cdr3_aa: CASSSTGTGGWEQYF
cdr3_nt: TGTGCCAGCAGTTCGACCGGGACAGGGGGTTGGGAGCAGTACTTC

d_call: -
v_call: TRBV5-1
clone_size: -
j_call: TRBJ2-7
cdr3_aa: CASSFGEGEQYF
cdr3_nt: TGCGCCAGCAGCTTTGGAGAGGGCGAGCAGTACTTC

d_call: -
v_call: TRBV2
clone_size: few
j_call: TRBJ1-1
cdr3_aa: CASSGVGQYEAFF
cdr3_nt: TGTGCCAGCAGTGGGGTCGGGCAGTATGAAGCTTTCTTT

d_call: TRBD1
v_call: TRBV5-1
clone_size: -
j_call: TRBJ1-1
cdr3_aa: CASIIRYRDRAMNTEAFF
cdr3_nt: TGCGCCAGCATTATAAGATACCGGGACAGGGCAATGAACACTGAAGCTTTCTTT

d_call: -
v_call: TRBV19
clone_size: -
j_call: TRBJ1-1
cdr3_aa: CASVVSGQTGTEAFF
cdr3_nt: TGTGCCAGTGTCGTTTCGGGCCAAACCGGCACTGAAGCTTTCTTT

d_call: -
v_call: TRBV30
clone_size: -
j_call: TRBJ2-7
cdr3_aa: CAWNQGLTEQYF
cdr3_nt: TGTGCCTGGAATCAGGGGCTGACTGAGCAGTACTTC

d_call: -
v_call: TRBV7-9
clone_size: -
j_call: TRBJ2-7
cdr3_aa: CASSLDILVIEQYF
cdr3_nt: TGTGCCAGCAGCTTGGATATCCTAGTTATCGAGCAGTACTTC

d_call: TRBD2
v_call: TRBV30
clone_size: few
j_call: TRBJ2-7
cdr3_aa: CAWSVTRTVGGGSYEQYF
cdr3_nt: TGTGCCTGGAGTGTCACCCGGACGGTCGGCGGGGGGAGCTACGAGCAGTACTTC

d_call: TRBD2
v_call: TRBV19
clone_size: -
j_call: TRBJ2-3
cdr3_aa: CASRDRAGGITDTQYF
cdr3_nt: TGTGCCAGTAGAGATAGAGCGGGAGGCATAACAGATACGCAGTATTTT

d_call: -
v_call: TRBV6-6
clone_size: few
j_call: TRBJ1-4
cdr3_aa: CASCDSRWEKLFF
cdr3_nt: TGTGCCAGCTGTGACTCCCGATGGGAAAAACTGTTTTTT

d_call: -
v_call: TRBV7-9
clone_size: few
j_call: TRBJ1-1
cdr3_aa: CASSFLNTEAFF
cdr3_nt: TGTGCCAGCAGCTTCCTGAACACTGAAGCTTTCTTT

d_call: -
v_call: TRBV5-6
clone_size: once
j_call: TRBJ1-1
cdr3_aa: CASSLGRNTEAFF
cdr3_nt: TGTGCCAGCAGCTTGGGGCGGAACACTGAAGCTTTCTTT

d_call: -
v_call: TRBV27
clone_size: -
j_call: TRBJ2-1
cdr3_aa: CASSLSSINEQFF
cdr3_nt: TGTGCCAGCAGTTTATCCAGCATCAATGAGCAGTTCTTC

d_call: -
v_call: TRBV5-6
clone_size: -
j_call: TRBJ2-2
cdr3_aa: CASRWAASGELFF
cdr3_nt: TGTGCCAGCAGGTGGGCGGCCAGCGGGGAGCTGTTTTTT

d_call: -
v_call: TRBV28
clone_size: -
j_call: TRBJ2-5
cdr3_aa: CASTPTAIETQYF
cdr3_nt: TGTGCCAGCACCCCTACGGCGATAGAGACCCAGTACTTC

d_call: -
v_call: TRBV5-1
clone_size: once
j_call: TRBJ1-1
cdr3_aa: CASSLAGITEAFF
cdr3_nt: TGCGCCAGCAGCTTGGCAGGGATCACTGAAGCTTTCTTT

d_call: -
v_call: TRBV11-2
clone_size: -
j_call: TRBJ1-1
cdr3_aa: CASSLVVGGVAEAFF
cdr3_nt: TGTGCCAGCAGCTTAGTTGTGGGGGGCGTCGCTGAAGCTTTCTTT

d_call: -
v_call: TRBV19
clone_size: -
j_call: TRBJ2-7
cdr3_aa: CASSIGPSSRSYEQYF
cdr3_nt: TGTGCCAGTAGTATAGGTCCCAGCAGCAGATCCTACGAGCAGTACTTC

d_call: -
v_call: TRBV5-1
clone_size: -
j_call: TRBJ1-1
cdr3_aa: CASSLPHPNTEAFF
cdr3_nt: TGCGCCAGCAGCCTACCACACCCGAACACTGAAGCTTTCTTT

d_call: -
v_call: TRBV5-1
clone_size: -
j_call: TRBJ2-1
cdr3_aa: CASSLDSPEQFF
cdr3_nt: TGCGCCAGCAGCTTGGACTCCCCGGAGCAGTTCTTC

d_call: TRBD1
v_call: TRBV5-6
clone_size: few
j_call: TRBJ1-2
cdr3_aa: CASSRQGPDGYTF
cdr3_nt: TGTGCCAGCAGCCGACAGGGACCAGATGGCTACACCTTC